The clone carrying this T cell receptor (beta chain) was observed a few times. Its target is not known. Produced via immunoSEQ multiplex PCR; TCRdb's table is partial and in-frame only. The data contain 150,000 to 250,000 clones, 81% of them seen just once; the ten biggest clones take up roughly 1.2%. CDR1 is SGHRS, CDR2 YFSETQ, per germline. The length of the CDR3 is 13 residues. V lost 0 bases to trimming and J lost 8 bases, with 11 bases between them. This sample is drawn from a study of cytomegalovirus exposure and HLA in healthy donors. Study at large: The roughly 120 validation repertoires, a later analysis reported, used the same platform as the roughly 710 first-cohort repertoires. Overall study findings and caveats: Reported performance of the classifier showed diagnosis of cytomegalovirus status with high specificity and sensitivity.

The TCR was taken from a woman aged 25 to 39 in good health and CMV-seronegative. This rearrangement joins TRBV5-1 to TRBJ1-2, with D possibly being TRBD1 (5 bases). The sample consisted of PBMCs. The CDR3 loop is CASSLVGAQGYTF. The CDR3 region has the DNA TGCGCCAGCAGCTTGGTAGGGGCGCAGGGCTACACCTTC.